This TCR beta chain came from a study of T cell responses to AZD1222 COVID-19 vaccine. Sequenced by immunoSEQ multiplex PCR; TCRdb stores in-frame clones only, minus some. The data show around 89,000 clones, with about nine tenths seen just once and 10% held by the top ten. This CDR3 spans 15 amino acids. CDR1 and CDR2 from the germline V gene are SGDLS and YYNGEE. The V gene end was trimmed by 0 bases and the J gene end by 4 bases; junction bases not matched to a gene: 6. The gene calls are TRBV9 and TRBJ2-7; 8 bases match TRBD1. The sample here was peripheral blood, taken on day 0 of AZD1222 vaccination. This TCR derives from an adult in good health. The DNA of the CDR3 is TGTGCCAGCAGCGTAGGATCCCAGGGGGCGTACGAGCAGTACTTC. This gives the protein CASSVGSQGAYEQYF.